The T cell receptor beta chain under discussion was sequenced for a study of T-cell memory formation after mild COVID-19. This clonotype was seen ten or more times. Its target is unknown. Constant-segment primers served in 5'RACE that generated TCR alpha and TCR beta cDNA libraries bearing sample barcodes and UMIs. TCRdb re-called the 5' RACE reads with MiXCR, one entry per CDR3 protein. The table includes about 29,000 distinct CDR3 sequences, less than 15% detected once. The CDR3 totals 14 residues. Germline CDR1 is MNHEY and CDR2 is SVGAGI. V was cut by 6 bases and J by 4 bases, with 15 bases left in between. Study results and caveats: Cross-reactive memory apparently joined, as some responding clones appeared in pre-infection memory. Contracting clones localized mainly to CM and EM when CD4+ and mainly to EMRA when CD8+.

The source material was PBMCs or a T cell subset sorted from them (not recorded which). The sequence came from an adult woman who had mild COVID-19 (a few samples of this study predate the infection). Cell type and time point are not known. This chain joins TRBV6-5 and TRBJ2-5; D is ambiguous. The CDR3 is CASRPDLTPETQYF. In nucleotides, the CDR3 is TGTGCCAGCAGGCCCGACCTGACCCCAGAGACCCAGTACTTC.